Below, one TCR beta chain is given with its context. The source of the sample is a study of blood T cell repertoires in COVID-19. Study-level information: The cDNA or gDNA used as material had been derived from T cells, B-cell-depleted T cells, or PBMCs.

In the study's own analysis: From reference gene primer amplification, estimates of nucleated cell counts were derived. The repertoire was sequenced with immunoSEQ multiplex PCR; TCRdb's copy has only in-frame clones and lacks some. That table gives V, J and clone size, and the DNA gave D and trimming. Of over 45,000 clones in the sample, over 80% were seen once. The CDR3 spans 17 residues. Trimming removed 5 bases at V and 0 bases at J, with 19 bases between. Germline CDR1 LNHNV, CDR2 YYDKDF (reference sequence). Material: peripheral blood. The receptor's source is a woman aged 55-69 years with active or convalescent COVID-19. The J gene is TRBJ1-2, the V gene TRBV15; D gene ambiguous. CDR3 amino acids: CATSSRGEEYTNYGYTF. The CDR3 DNA is TGTGCCACCAGCTCGCGGGGAGAAGAATATACTAACTATGGCTACACCTTC.